This paragraph covers one TCR beta chain sequence. The antigen is undetermined. The junction differs from germline at one of its ends, possibly a read error. One entry per CDR3 protein, called by TCRdb with MiXCR from the 5' RACE reads. The sample records 700,000 or so distinct CDR3 sequences, over 8.5% being singletons. This specimen belongs to a study of identical twins. Study-wide results and limits: Models underestimated how often monozygotic twins shared out-of-frame TCR alpha.

Germline CDR1 DFQATT, CDR2 SNEGSKA (reference sequence). The CDR3 runs to 17 residues. The sample was also linked to a second study, of yellow fever vaccine responses in identical twins.

This sequence originates from a woman under 30 in good health. Sequenced sample: PBMCs. V is TRBV20-1 and J is TRBJ2-1; D remains unclear. The CDR3 region has the DNA TGCTGTGCTAGAGATGGGATGCGACCCTCAGCTGGGAATGAGCAGTTCTTC. Translating it yields CCARDGMRPSAGNEQFF.